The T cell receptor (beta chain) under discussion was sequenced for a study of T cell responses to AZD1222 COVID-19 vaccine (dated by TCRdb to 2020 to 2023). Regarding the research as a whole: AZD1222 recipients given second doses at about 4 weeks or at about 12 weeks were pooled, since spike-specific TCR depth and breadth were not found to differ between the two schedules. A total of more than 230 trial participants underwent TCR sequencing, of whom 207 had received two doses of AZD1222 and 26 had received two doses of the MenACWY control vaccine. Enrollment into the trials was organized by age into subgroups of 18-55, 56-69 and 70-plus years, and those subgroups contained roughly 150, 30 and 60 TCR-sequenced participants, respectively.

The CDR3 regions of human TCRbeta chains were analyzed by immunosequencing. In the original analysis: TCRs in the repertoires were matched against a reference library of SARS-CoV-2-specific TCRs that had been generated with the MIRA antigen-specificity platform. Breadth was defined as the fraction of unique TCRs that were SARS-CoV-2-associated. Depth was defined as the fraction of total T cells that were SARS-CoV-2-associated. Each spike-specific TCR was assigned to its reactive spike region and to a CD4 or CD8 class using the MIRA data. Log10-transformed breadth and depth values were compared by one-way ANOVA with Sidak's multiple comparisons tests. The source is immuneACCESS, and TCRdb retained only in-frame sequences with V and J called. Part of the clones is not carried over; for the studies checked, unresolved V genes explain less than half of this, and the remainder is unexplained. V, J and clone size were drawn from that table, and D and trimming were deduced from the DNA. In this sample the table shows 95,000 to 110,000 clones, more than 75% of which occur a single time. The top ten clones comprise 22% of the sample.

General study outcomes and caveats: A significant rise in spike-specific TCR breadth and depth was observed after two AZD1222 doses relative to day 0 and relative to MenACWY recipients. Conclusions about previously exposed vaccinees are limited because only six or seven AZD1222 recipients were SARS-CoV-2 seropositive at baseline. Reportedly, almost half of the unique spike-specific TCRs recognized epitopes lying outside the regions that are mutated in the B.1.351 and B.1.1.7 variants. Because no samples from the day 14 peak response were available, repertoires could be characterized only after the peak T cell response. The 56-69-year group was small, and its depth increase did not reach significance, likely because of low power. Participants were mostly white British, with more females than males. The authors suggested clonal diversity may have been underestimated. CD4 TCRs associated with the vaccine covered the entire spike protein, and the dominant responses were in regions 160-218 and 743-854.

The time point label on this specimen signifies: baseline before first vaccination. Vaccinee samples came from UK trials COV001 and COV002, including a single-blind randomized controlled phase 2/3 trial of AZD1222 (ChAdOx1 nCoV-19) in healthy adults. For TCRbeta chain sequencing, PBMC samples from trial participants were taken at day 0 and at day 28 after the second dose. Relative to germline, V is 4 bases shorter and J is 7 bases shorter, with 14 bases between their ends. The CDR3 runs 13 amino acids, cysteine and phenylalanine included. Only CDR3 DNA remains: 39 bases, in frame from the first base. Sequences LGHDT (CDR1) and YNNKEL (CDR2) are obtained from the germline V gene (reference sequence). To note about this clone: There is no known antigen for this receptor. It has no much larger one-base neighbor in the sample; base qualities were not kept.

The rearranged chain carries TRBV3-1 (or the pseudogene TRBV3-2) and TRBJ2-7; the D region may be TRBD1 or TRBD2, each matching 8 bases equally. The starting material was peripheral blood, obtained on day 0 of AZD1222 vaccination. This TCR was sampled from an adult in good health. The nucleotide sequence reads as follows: TGTGCCAGCAGCCCCGGGAGGGACAGGGAGCAGTACTTC. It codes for CASSPGRDREQYF.